The 13 T cell receptor beta chains given below trace back to one sample, sequenced in a study of cytotoxic CD8 clonotypes in ibrutinib-treated CLL. Sequencing used immunoSEQ multiplex PCR; TCRdb keeps in-frame clones, though not all of them. Here the sample spans around 160,000 clones, roughly 80% being singletons. The sample here was PBMCs, taken after 12 months of ibrutinib treatment. The receptors stem from a human donor with chronic lymphocytic leukemia.

The chain carries TRBV5-1 and TRBJ2-6; 7 nucleotides match TRBD1. Germline CDR1 SGHRS, CDR2 YFSETQ. This CDR3 contains 19 residues. With V trimmed by 9 bases and J by 0 bases, 18 bases remained unmatched. CDR3 DNA sequence: TGCGCCAAGACGACAGGGACAAAATCTCAAAACTCTGGGGCCAACGTCCTGACTTTC. Amino acid sequence: CAKTTGTKSQNSGANVLTF.

This clone has more than one count but fewer than ten. The gene calls are TRBV7-9 and TRBJ2-7, with D unclear. Germline CDR1 SEHNR, CDR2 FQNEAQ (reference sequence). This CDR3 has 13 amino acids. V lost 2 bases and J 6 bases, leaving 11 bases between the germline ends. The DNA of the CDR3 is TGTGCCAGCAGCTTAATGGCCGGGTCCGAGCAGTACTTC. Its protein product is CASSLMAGSEQYF.

This clone came up a few times. The chain joins TRBV11-2 to TRBJ2-7; TRBD2 aligns across 7 bases. The V gene end was trimmed by 1 base and the J gene end by 2 bases; junction bases not matched to a gene: 2. The CDR3 runs to 14 residues. The V gene's germline CDR1 is SGHAT and CDR2 FQNNGV. As DNA, the CDR3 is TGTGCCAGCAGCTTAGGACTAGCCACCTACGAGCAGTACTTC. Amino acids: CASSLGLATYEQYF.

The chain couples TRBV6-5 to TRBJ2-3; 8 bases fit TRBD1. Looked up from germline, CDR1 is MNHEY and CDR2 is SVGAGI. Losses at the gene ends were 7 bases for V and 4 bases for J; bases not matched to a gene: 7. CDR3 length equals 14 residues. The CDR3, as DNA: TGTGCCAGCACCTATGGACAGGGCGCAGATACGCAGTATTTT. Translating gives CASTYGQGADTQYF.

The chain recombines TRBV5-4 with TRBJ2-5; a possible D gene is TRBD1 (5 bases). The length of the CDR3 is 11 residues. CDR1 SGHNT and CDR2 YYREEE come from the germline V gene (reference sequence). Trimming shortened V by 0 bases and J by 9 bases, and 6 bases separated the two germline ends. CDR3 loop: CASSLEGAQYF. CDR3 coding DNA: TGTGCCAGCAGCTTGGAAGGGGCCCAGTACTTC.

The chain combines TRBV5-3 with TRBJ2-7, with D perhaps matching TRBD1 (5 bases). TRBV5-3 counts as an open reading frame of uncertain function. The CDR3 runs to 17 residues. V lost 2 bases and J lost 1, with 19 bases in between. The CDR3 coding sequence is TGTGCCAGAAGCTTAGTGGGCTCAGGGAATGGGTCCTACGAGCAGTACTTC. Translation: CARSLVGSGNGSYEQYF.

This rearrangement joins TRBV7-8 to TRBJ2-7; possibly TRBD1 for D (5 bases). The ends were cut back, 3 bases at V and 2 bases at J, with 23 bases in the middle. Per the germline V gene, CDR1 is SGHVS and CDR2 is FQNEAQ. This CDR3 is built from 18 residues. The CDR3 loop reads CASSFRPRQPIYPYEQYF. As DNA, the CDR3 is TGTGCCAGCAGCTTTAGGCCCAGACAGCCTATCTACCCCTACGAGCAGTACTTC.

This clone has only a few counts. The chain joins TRBV7-9 to TRBJ1-4, with D possibly matching TRBD1 (5 bases). This CDR3 is 15 amino acids long. V was trimmed by 4 bases and J by 8 bases, leaving 17 bases between them. CDR1 SEHNR and CDR2 FQNEAQ come from the germline V gene (reference sequence). The CDR3 region has the DNA TGTGCCAGCAGCTCCGGCAGGGTGACTGAAGAAAAACTGTTTTTT. It specifies CASSSGRVTEEKLFF.

The chain carries TRBV15 and TRBJ2-5; 7 nucleotides line up with TRBD1. Losses at the gene ends were 0 bases for V and 4 bases for J; bases not matched to a gene: 5. The CDR3 contains 15 residues. Germline V gene sequence: CDR1 LNHNV, CDR2 YYDKDF (reference sequence). DNA for the CDR3: TGTGCCACCAGCAGAGATTTAGGGGGCCGAGAGACCCAGTACTTC. It encodes CATSRDLGGRETQYF.

The V and J genes are TRBV7-8 and TRBJ1-5; the D gene is possibly TRBD1 (5 bases). This CDR3 region has 17 residues. V lost 2 bases and J lost 3, with 17 bases in between. Germline values: CDR1 SGHVS, CDR2 FQNEAQ. CDR3 protein: CASSLLNLRQTNQPQHF. CDR3 DNA: TGTGCCAGCAGCTTATTGAACCTTCGACAGACCAATCAGCCCCAGCATTTT.

A remark on this clone: A junction end diverges from the germline sequence, so it may reflect a read error. CDR3 DNA: TGTGCCAGCAGCTTTAGCGGGAGGACCCCGGTGGCACACAGATACGCAGTATTT. Residues: CASSFSGRTPVAHRYAVF. The chain combines TRBV7-2 with TRBJ2-3, with 10 nucleotides matching TRBD2. This CDR3 comprises 18 residues. CDR1 and CDR2 from the germline V gene are SGHTA and FQGNSA.

The chain links TRBV7-2 to TRBJ2-1, with 8 bases that match TRBD2. The V and J ends lost 5 bases and 8 bases, in that order; junction bases with no gene match: 8. In germline, CDR1 is SGHTA, CDR2 FQGNSA. This CDR3 has 14 amino acids. The CDR3 region has the DNA TGTGCCAGCAGCCCCCTGACTAGCGCCGATGAGCAGTTCTTC. As protein: CASSPLTSADEQFF.

V and J are TRBV29-1 and TRBJ1-5; a weak D match, TRBD1 (5 bases). V was cut by 4 bases and J by 9 bases, with 13 bases left in between. The CDR3 has 12 residues. Germline CDR1 reads SQVTM; CDR2 reads ANQGSEA. Here the CDR3 reads CSVVTSRGPQHF. The CDR3, as DNA: TGCAGCGTTGTGACGAGTAGGGGGCCCCAGCATTTT.